The T cell receptor (beta chain) described here comes from a study of blood T cells in healthy people across ages. This clonotype was observed a few times. What it binds is unknown. Findings of the study overall: Higher diversity, along with more naive CD4+ cells, distinguished long-lived donors from aged donors. Among T cells, TCR beta diversity per million cells dropped roughly linearly as age rose.

Then a second PCR, running roughly 7 to 11 cycles, was carried out with a sample-barcoded 5' primer and a J-beta primer mix. Individual samples furnished no less than 2.5 million CDR3-containing paired-end reads apiece. TCRdb called the 5' RACE reads again in MiXCR, with one record for every CDR3 protein. The sample lists around 940,000 distinct CDR3 sequences, just over 50% occurring once. V trimming: 0 bases; J trimming: 5 bases; junction bases outside the gene matches: 8. This CDR3 is built from 16 residues. The germline CDR1 and CDR2 sequences are MGHRA and YSYEKL. Extractions gave at least 5 micrograms of total RNA per sample.

Sequencing input: blood. The V and J genes are TRBV4-1 and TRBJ2-5; 8 bases are a match to TRBD2. The sequence came from a woman aged 55-70 years in good health. Written as DNA, the CDR3 is TGCGCCAGCAGCCAAGAAATCCAGCGGGAGCGGGAGACCCAGTACTTC. As protein: CASSQEIQRERETQYF.